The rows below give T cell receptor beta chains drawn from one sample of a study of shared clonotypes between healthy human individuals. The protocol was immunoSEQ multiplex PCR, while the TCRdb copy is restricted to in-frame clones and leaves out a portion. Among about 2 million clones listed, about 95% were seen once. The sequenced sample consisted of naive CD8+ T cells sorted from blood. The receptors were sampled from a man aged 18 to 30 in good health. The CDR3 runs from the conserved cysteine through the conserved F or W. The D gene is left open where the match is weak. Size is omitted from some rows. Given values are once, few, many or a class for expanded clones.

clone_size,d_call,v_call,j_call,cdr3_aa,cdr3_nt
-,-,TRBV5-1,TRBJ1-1,CASSVLQGNTEAFF,TGCGCCAGCAGCGTATTACAGGGCAACACTGAAGCTTTCTTT
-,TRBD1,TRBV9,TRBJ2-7,CASSAEGAGQGSYEQYF,TGTGCCAGCAGCGCCGAGGGGGCAGGACAGGGCTCCTACGAGCAGTACTTC
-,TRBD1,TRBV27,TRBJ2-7,CASSVGQAYEQYF,TGTGCCAGCAGTGTCGGACAGGCGTACGAGCAGTACTTC
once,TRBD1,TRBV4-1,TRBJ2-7,CASSHDGQGTYEQYF,TGCGCCAGCAGCCATGATGGACAGGGAACCTACGAGCAGTACTTC
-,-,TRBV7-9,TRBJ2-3,CASTTDTQYF,TGTGCCAGCACAACAGATACGCAGTATTTT
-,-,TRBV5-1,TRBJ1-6,CASSLAEGYSPLHF,TGCGCCAGCAGCTTGGCCGAGGGTTATTCACCCCTCCACTTT
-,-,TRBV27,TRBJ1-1,CASSVTGPNTEAFF,TGTGCCAGCAGTGTCACAGGGCCGAACACTGAAGCTTTCTTT
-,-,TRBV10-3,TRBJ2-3,CAIAMGRDGLTDTQYF,TGTGCCATCGCAATGGGGCGGGACGGTCTCACAGATACGCAGTATTTT
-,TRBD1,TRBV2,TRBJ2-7,CASSEKGPGGSNEQYF,TGTGCCAGCAGTGAAAAGGGGCCAGGGGGCTCCAACGAGCAGTACTTC
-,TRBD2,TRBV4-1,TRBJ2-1,CASSHRGTSGYNEQFF,TGCGCCAGCAGCCACCGAGGGACTAGCGGCTACAATGAGCAGTTCTTC
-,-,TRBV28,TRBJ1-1,CASSLRGGNTEAFF,TGTGCCAGCAGTTTGAGGGGGGGGAACACTGAAGCTTTCTTT
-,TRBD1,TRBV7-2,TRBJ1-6,CASSLGTGLSSYNSPLHF,TGTGCCAGCAGCTTGGGGACAGGGTTAAGCTCCTATAATTCACCCCTCCACTTT
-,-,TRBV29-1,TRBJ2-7,CSATLSGTPGYEQYF,TGCAGCGCGACCCTATCCGGGACCCCTGGCTACGAGCAGTACTTC
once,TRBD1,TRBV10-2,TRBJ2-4,CASSGDRDKNIQYF,TGCGCCAGCAGTGGCGACAGGGACAAAAACATTCAGTACTTC
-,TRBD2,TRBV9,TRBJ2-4,CASSVVAGGPRGLDKNIQYF,TGTGCCAGCAGCGTAGTTGCGGGAGGGCCTCGGGGATTAGACAAAAACATTCAGTACTTC
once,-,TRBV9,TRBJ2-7,CASSVGADYEQYF,TGTGCCAGCAGCGTAGGAGCGGATTACGAGCAGTACTTC
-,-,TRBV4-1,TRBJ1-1,CASSQARLNTEAFF,TGCGCCAGCAGCCAAGCGCGGCTCAACACTGAAGCTTTCTTT
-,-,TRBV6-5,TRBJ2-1,CASSYEPGAFREQFF,TGTGCCAGCAGTTACGAACCAGGGGCCTTTAGGGAGCAGTTCTTC